Here is one TCR beta chain with its context. This receptor's antigen is unknown. Base qualities are missing; no much larger clone stands one base away. The library came from the immunoSEQ multiplex PCR assay. The multiplex PCR relied on a mix of 60 forward primers for TCR Vbeta segments and 13 reverse primers for TCR Jbeta segments. The CDR3 region of rearranged TCR beta genes was amplified from genomic DNA with a multiplex PCR assay. On the Illumina HiSeq System, the amplified TCR beta libraries were sequenced as 87-base-pair reads. For the original study's pipeline: Across the 600 to 700 repertoires, a later analysis counted around 80 million unique TCR beta chains, approximately 12 million of which were shared by at least two donors. Raw reads were error-corrected and collapsed into unique sequences with a nearest-neighbor algorithm that merged closely related sequences to remove PCR and sequencing errors. Alignment of CDR3 sequences to IMGT reference sequences was used to assign V, D and J gene segments. For a sequence to be retained, a match of at least six nucleotides was required to both a V gene segment and a J gene segment. Rearrangements were classified as productive when the CDR3 lacked stop codons and remained in frame with V and J, and all other rearrangements were classified as non-productive. CDR3 was defined according to IMGT convention as the region running from the second conserved V-encoded cysteine to the conserved J-encoded phenylalanine. In an earlier analysis of roughly 610 of the donors, sequences lacking an unambiguous match to a single V gene segment were excluded. In an earlier analysis of roughly 500 of the donors, V segments were called functional above 56.7% productive rearrangements and were called segregating when the between-donor standard deviation exceeded 5%. To diagnose cytomegalovirus status from the catalog of TCR beta chain sequences, a statistical classification framework was built. In a later analysis, V and J genes were assigned by comparing TCR nucleotide sequences against IMGT/GENE-DB human TR gene sequences. In a later analysis, CDR3 sequences and most-parsimonious VDJ recombination scenarios were assigned using the TCRdist pipeline. In a later analysis, each TCR beta chain was defined by its CDR3 amino acid sequence together with its V-gene family, and reads lacking a unique V-gene family were excluded. In a later analysis, 450 to 600 highly shared, low-generation-probability nucleotide sequences were removed to address suspected cross-contamination and a sequencing artifact. For each public chain, a later analysis derived a clonal expansion index from normalized ranks of inferred template counts within each repertoire. In a later analysis, generation probabilities were computed with a VDJ recombination model fitted to out-of-frame rearrangements, and the resulting probabilities were checked against IGoR. In a later analysis, TCR-TCR, TCR-HLA and TCR-CMV co-occurrence was scored with hypergeometric tests, and a repertoire-size bias correction was applied to TCR pairs. False discovery rates were estimated in a later analysis by permuting HLA or CMV assignments 20 times. In a later analysis, co-occurring TCRs were grouped with DBSCAN, and TCRdist sequence similarity was added when clustering was performed within HLA-allele-positive subsets. For co-occurrence clustering, repertoires with fewer than 30,000 or more than 120,000 public chains were excluded, along with five repertoires with anomalous nucleotide sharing. TCRdb holds this immuneACCESS table with in-frame rearrangements only. Some clones are missing; in checked studies, unresolved V genes explain under half, and the rest has no known cause. Clone size and V and J calls were adopted from that table, with D and trimming inferred from the DNA. Within this sample are 210,000 or so clones, with around 89% of them counted one time only. Of the sample, 1% falls within the top ten clones.

This sample is drawn from a study of cytomegalovirus exposure and HLA in healthy donors (dated by TCRdb to about 2017). Study-level background: An earlier analysis of several hundred of the donors reported approximately 280 Gb of sequence data and 95 million to 140 million unique TCR beta sequences obtained from approximately 180 million T cells. Roughly 320 gigabases of sequencing data and around 85 million unique TCR sequences made up an early release that covered around 640 HLA-typed donors. Of the roughly 400 genotyped donors, approximately 83% fell in the genetic ancestry cluster associated with self-reported Caucasian donors. The study aimed to test whether cataloging public T cell receptors could reveal signatures of past pathogen exposure. The study profiled the T cell repertoires of hundreds of subjects by immunosequencing and related them to cytomegalovirus serostatus. Along with the approximately 700-subject first cohort, a separate validation cohort of some 130 different subjects was used. The study combined high-throughput TCR immunosequencing, statistical association of individual TCRs with disease status, and machine learning to predict cytomegalovirus infection status. To study patterns of TCR occurrence, a later analysis re-analyzed previously published TCR beta repertoires from 700 or so donors and added high-resolution HLA genotyping. Rather than drawing on any new phenotypic data, the later analysis identified candidate immune exposures from TCR beta sequences and the way those sequences occurred across donors. An earlier analysis of 587 of the donors applied high-throughput TCR beta sequencing to assess whether each TCR beta V gene segment acted as functional or pseudogenic. Alongside the repertoire data, information on donor age, sex, ethnicity and CMV serostatus was compiled. A later genetic analysis took genome-wide SNP genotypes for about 55% of the 666 donors and used that subset as a discovery cohort. All discovery cohort repertoires had been generated using a single sequencing platform. Class I and class II HLA loci were covered by the typing at four-digit resolution. The number of typed donors differed by locus: about 620-630 for A, B, C, DRB1 and DQB1; some 540 for DQA1; fewer than 610 for DPA1; and around 490 for DPB1. A handful of DR-DQ haplotypes were handled as single units for association and clustering because linkage in the cohort was strong. Among about 400 genotyped donors of the cohort, an average of roughly 230,000 unique TCR beta nucleotide sequences was sequenced per donor, of which 15% to 20% were non-productive. The research as a whole found: In a later analysis, most CMV-associated TCR beta chains were found to appear HLA-restricted, with HLA associations seemingly driven largely by CMV exposure. A later genetic analysis reported fewer N-insertions in productive TCRs among donors in an Asian-associated ancestry cluster than the roughly 700-donor mean. The sequencing pipeline was judged likely to have produced a cluster of highly shared sequence variants as a technical artifact. The study listed 164 TCR beta chains as associated with cytomegalovirus. The 87-base-pair reads could not distinguish some IMGT-functional V segments, including TRBV6-2 and TRBV6-3, so those segments were excluded. Because counts were too low, some 16 rarely observed V segments, including chromosome 9 orphons, were excluded from the earlier analysis of a few hundred of the donors. In a later analysis, 15,000 to 20,000 TCR beta sequences were associated with specific HLA alleles at a false discovery rate of 0.05. The only immune exposure information available for the cohort was CMV serostatus. In an earlier analysis of about 550 of the donors, most TCR beta V segments were observed in productive rearrangements about 90% or about 30% of the time, broadly matching IMGT annotations. Roughly uniform sequencing depth across donors was assumed in presence/absence analyses, although this assumption may not hold. In vitro tests confirmed that a few of the cytomegalovirus-associated TCR beta chains recognize cytomegalovirus antigens. A further reported finding was that TCR beta sequences accurately predicted the HLA-A and HLA-B alleles for most subjects in the first cohort. Strong co-occurrence of HLA alleles, especially DR and DQ, made assigning TCR associations to individual alleles difficult. Most TCR sequences were seen in very few donors, while some public TCRs were found in many individuals. The authors suggested that the approach could potentially be generalized to other disease states and immunological phenotypes. A later analysis reported that several top co-occurrence clusters appeared linked to parvovirus B19, influenza, CMV and Epstein-Barr virus. In a later analysis, HLA-associated TCR beta chains were found to be more clonally expanded and to have lower generation probabilities than equally common non-associated chains. The classifier was reported to diagnose cytomegalovirus status with high specificity and sensitivity in both the original and validation cohorts. Linkage disequilibrium might explain the correlated functional status among segregating V segments, but an unknown experimental factor could not be excluded. HLA typing was unavailable for some donors at each locus, so association tests used only the typed subset. This cohort had only TCR beta chains sequenced, and the lack of alpha or paired-chain data limited which features could be detected. A later genetic analysis associated a missense DCLRE1C variant with V-gene and J-gene trimming of TCR beta chains, and an independent cohort replicated the association. In a later analysis, TCR association rates were found to vary across HLA loci, with the most associated TCRs seen for DRB1 alleles and the fewest for HLA-C alleles.

The cohort comprised hundreds of healthy bone marrow donors. At the time of sampling, all cohort members were nominally healthy, though unrecorded immune exposures were likely present. The donor was CMV seronegative and belonged to the group of around 350 seronegative cohort members. A peripheral blood sample was collected from each donor, and TCR beta sequencing was performed on peripheral blood mononuclear cells. The Qiagen DNeasy Blood Extraction Kit was used to extract genomic DNA from the blood cell samples. The CDR3 runs 13 residues from the cysteine to the phenylalanine. The retained sequence is limited to the CDR3, 39 bases, with the frame set at the first base. The germline V gene encodes CDR1 SGHTS and CDR2 YDEGEE. V has 7 bases trimmed and J has 12 bases trimmed; junction bases matching no gene number 14.

The sequence came from a woman aged 18-35 years in good health and CMV-seronegative. Sequencing used PBMCs. The sequence joins TRBV5-8 to TRBJ2-7; TRBD1 aligns with 9 central bases. The sequence in DNA is TGTGCCAGCGGCCTTCCGGGACAGGGTGTTCCGTACTTC. This sequence encodes CASGLPGQGVPYF.